Listed here are 9 T cell receptor beta chains from one sample, sequenced in a study of blood T cell repertoires in COVID-19. Libraries were prepared by immunoSEQ multiplex PCR; TCRdb keeps only in-frame clonotypes and omits some of them. This sample carries about 61,000 clones, 88% of them seen once, and the ten largest clones take about a fifth. The material sequenced was peripheral blood. These receptors were obtained from a woman aged 50 to 60 with active or convalescent COVID-19.

The chain employs TRBV10-3 and TRBJ2-7; 7 bases align to TRBD1. This CDR3 has 16 amino acids. The trim removed 2 bases at V and 5 bases at J, leaving 12 bases unmatched. Germline-derived CDR1 and CDR2 are ENHRY and SYGVKD. CDR3 protein: CAISETPVGGIDEQYF. The CDR3 coding sequence is TGTGCCATCAGTGAGACACCGGTAGGGGGCATCGACGAGCAGTACTTC.

The rearrangement links TRBV27 to TRBJ2-7; 7 bases are shared with TRBD1. Germline V gene data show CDR1 as MNHEY and CDR2 as SMNVEV (reference sequence). J was trimmed by 3 bases and V by 3 bases; bases with no gene match: 8. The CDR3 has 15 amino acids. The CDR3 is CASSLRGQPFYEQYF. CDR3 coding DNA: TGTGCCAGCAGTTTGAGGGGACAGCCCTTCTACGAGCAGTACTTC.

The V gene is TRBV2, the J gene TRBJ1-5, with D maybe TRBD1 (6 bases). Germline CDR1 and CDR2: SNHLY and FYNNEI. V lost 3 bases to trimming and J lost 4 bases, with 10 bases between them. This CDR3 is 14 amino acids long. In DNA form, the CDR3 reads TGTGCCAGCAGTGACAGGGGTCCAAATCAGCCCCAGCATTTT. Translated, it gives CASSDRGPNQPQHF.

The V and J genes are TRBV6-5 and TRBJ2-7, with 7 bases lining up with TRBD1. The CDR3 runs to 12 residues. The germline V gene has CDR1 MNHEY and CDR2 SVGAGI. V gave up 7 bases and J gave up 7 bases; unmatched junction bases: 7. CDR3 nucleotides: TGTGCCAGCAAACAGGGGCTCGGGGAGCAGTACTTC. It translates to CASKQGLGEQYF.

This chain joins TRBV2 and TRBJ1-4; 9 bases align to TRBD1. The germline V gene has CDR1 SNHLY and CDR2 FYNNEI. Germline trimming cut 6 bases from V and 3 bases from J; bases unmatched to any gene: 5. The CDR3 extends over 15 amino acids. The CDR3 loop reads CASRGTGPPNEKLFF. The CDR3 nucleotides read TGTGCCAGCAGGGGGACAGGGCCGCCTAATGAAAAACTGTTTTTT. The full variable domain, its missing parts supplied by reference TRBV2 and TRBJ1-4, is EPEVTQTPSHQVTQMGQEVILRCVPISNHLYFYWYRQILGQKVEFLVSFYNNEISEKSEIFDDQFSVERPDGSNFTLKIRSTKLEDSAMYFCASRGTGPPNEKLFFGSGTQLSVL.

The sample holds one count of this clone. This chain uses TRBV29-1 with TRBJ1-1, with D maybe TRBD1 (5 bases). CDR1 SQVTM and CDR2 ANQGSEA come from the germline V gene. Trimming pared 4 bases from V and 4 bases from J, leaving 16 bases between. This CDR3 spans 14 amino acids. Here the CDR3 DNA reads TGCAGCGTTGCAATGGGGGGTCTAGGCACTGAAGCTTTCTTT. Its translation: CSVAMGGLGTEAFF.

This clone is medium-sized within its sample. The chain couples TRBV3-1 (or the pseudogene TRBV3-2) to TRBJ2-7, with D perhaps matching TRBD2 (6 bases). The germline V gene has CDR1 LGHDT and CDR2 YNNKEL (reference sequence). This CDR3 region has 13 residues. Between the trimmed V and J ends, which lost 1 base and 3 bases, there was a span of 7 bases. The CDR3 loop reads CASSQASDYEQYF. The DNA for the CDR3 is TGTGCCAGCAGCCAAGCTAGCGACTACGAGCAGTACTTC.

As concerns this clone: An end of the junction differs from the germline gene, which may be a read error. The chain recombines TRBV7-6 with TRBJ2-7, with 13 bases that match TRBD2. The CDR3 sequence is 15 residues long. From germline, CDR1 is SGHVS and CDR2 FNYEAQ. CDR3 loop: CASSPRTSGSVVLHF. CDR3 in DNA: TGTGCCAGCAGCCCCCGGACTAGCGGGAGCGTAGTATTGCACTTC.

There are a few counts of this clone. This chain connects TRBV19 to TRBJ2-5, with TRBD1 identical over 12 bases. The trim removed 1 base at V and 4 bases at J, leaving 1 base unmatched. The CDR3 is 15 residues long. Germline CDR1 LNHDA, CDR2 SQIVND (reference sequence). In nucleotides, the CDR3 is TGTGCCAGTAGTATAGGGGACAGGGGGCTAGAGACCCAGTACTTC. This sequence encodes CASSIGDRGLETQYF.